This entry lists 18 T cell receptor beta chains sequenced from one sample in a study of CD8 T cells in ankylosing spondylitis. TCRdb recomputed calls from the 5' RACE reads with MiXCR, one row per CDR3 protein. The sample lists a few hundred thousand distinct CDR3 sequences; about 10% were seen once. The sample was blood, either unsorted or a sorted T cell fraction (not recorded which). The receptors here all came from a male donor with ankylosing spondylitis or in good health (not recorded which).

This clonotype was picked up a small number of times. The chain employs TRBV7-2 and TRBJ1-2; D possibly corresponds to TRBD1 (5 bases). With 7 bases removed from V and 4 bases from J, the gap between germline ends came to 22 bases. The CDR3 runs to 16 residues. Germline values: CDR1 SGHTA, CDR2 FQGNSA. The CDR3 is CASTPRGQGAAYGYTF. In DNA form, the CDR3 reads TGTGCCAGCACCCCTAGGGGCCAGGGAGCTGCCTATGGCTACACCTTC. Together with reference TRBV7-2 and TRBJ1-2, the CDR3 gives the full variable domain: GAGVSQSPSNKVTEKGKDVELRCDPISGHTALYWYRQSLGQGLEFLIYFQGNSAPDKSGLPSDRFSAERTGGSVSTLTIQRTQQEDSAVYLCASTPRGQGAAYGYTFGSGTRLTVV.

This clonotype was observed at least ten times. CDR3 region: CASSSPGTLTDTQYF. The CDR3 DNA reads TGTGCCAGCAGCTCCCCGGGAACCTTAACAGATACGCAGTATTTT. The chain has TRBV7-3 and TRBJ2-3; tentatively, D is TRBD2 (5 bases). Germline assignment: CDR1 SGHTA and CDR2 FQGTGA. Trimming cost V 4 bases and J 3 bases, with 14 bases left between them. The CDR3 runs 15 residues.

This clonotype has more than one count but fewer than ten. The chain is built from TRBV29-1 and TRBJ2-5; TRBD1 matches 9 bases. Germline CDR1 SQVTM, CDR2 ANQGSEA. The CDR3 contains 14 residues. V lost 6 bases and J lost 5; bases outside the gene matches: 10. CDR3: CSVSTTGGSETQYF. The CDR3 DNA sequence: TGCAGCGTGTCCACGACAGGGGGGAGCGAGACCCAGTACTTC.

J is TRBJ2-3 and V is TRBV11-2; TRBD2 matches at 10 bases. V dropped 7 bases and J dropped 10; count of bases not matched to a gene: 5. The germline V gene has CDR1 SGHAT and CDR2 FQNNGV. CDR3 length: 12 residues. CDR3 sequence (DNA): TGTGCCAGCACCGAAACTAGCGGGGCGCAGTATTTT. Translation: CASTETSGAQYF.

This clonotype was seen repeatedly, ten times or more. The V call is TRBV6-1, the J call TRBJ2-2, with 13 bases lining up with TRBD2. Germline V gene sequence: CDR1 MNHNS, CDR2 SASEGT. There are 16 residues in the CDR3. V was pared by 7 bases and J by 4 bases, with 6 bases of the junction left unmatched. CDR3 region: CASTDRLAGGTGELFF. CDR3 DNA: TGTGCCAGCACCGACAGACTAGCGGGGGGCACCGGGGAGCTGTTTTTT.

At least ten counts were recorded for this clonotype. The CDR3 nucleotides read TGTGCCAGCAGCCGGACACCTGGAAACACCATATATTTT. The encoded protein is CASSRTPGNTIYF. The gene calls are TRBV7-2 and TRBJ1-3; maybe TRBD1 (5 bases). Between the trimmed V and J ends, which lost 5 bases and 2 bases, there was a span of 7 bases. CDR3 length: 13 residues. The germline V gene has CDR1 SGHTA and CDR2 FQGNSA.

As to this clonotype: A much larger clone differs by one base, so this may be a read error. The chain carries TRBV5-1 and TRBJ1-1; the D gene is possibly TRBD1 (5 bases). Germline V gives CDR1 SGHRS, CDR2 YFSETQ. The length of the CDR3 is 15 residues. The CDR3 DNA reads TGCGCCAGCAGCCTCTGGGACGGGCGGAACACTGAAGCTTTGTTT. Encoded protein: CASSLWDGRNTEALF.

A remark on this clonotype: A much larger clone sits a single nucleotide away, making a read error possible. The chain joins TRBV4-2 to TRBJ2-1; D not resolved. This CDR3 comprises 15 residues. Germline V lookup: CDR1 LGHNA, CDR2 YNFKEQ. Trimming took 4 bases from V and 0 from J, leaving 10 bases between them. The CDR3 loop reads CASSPVLPSYNEQFF. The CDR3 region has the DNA TGTGCCAGCAGCCCTGTGTTGCCCTCCTACAATGAGCAGTTCTTC.

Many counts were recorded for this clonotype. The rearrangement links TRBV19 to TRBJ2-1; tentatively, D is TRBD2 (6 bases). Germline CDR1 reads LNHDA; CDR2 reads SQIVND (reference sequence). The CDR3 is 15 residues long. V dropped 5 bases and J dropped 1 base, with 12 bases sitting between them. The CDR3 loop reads CASSAWGESYNEQFF. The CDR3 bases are TGTGCCAGTAGTGCGTGGGGGGAGTCCTACAATGAGCAGTTCTTC.

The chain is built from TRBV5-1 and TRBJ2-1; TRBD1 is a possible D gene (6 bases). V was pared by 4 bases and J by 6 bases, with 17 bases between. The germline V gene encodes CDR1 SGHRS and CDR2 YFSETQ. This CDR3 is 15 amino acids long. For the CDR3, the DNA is TGCGCCAGCAGCCCCGTTAGGGGGATAAGCAATGAGCAGTTCTTC. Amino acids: CASSPVRGISNEQFF.

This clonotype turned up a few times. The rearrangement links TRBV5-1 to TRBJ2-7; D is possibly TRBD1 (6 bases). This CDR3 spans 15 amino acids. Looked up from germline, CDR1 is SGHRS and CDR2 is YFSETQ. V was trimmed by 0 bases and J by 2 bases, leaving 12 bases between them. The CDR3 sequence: CASSLVTGPTYEQYF. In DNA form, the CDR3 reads TGCGCCAGCAGCTTGGTGACAGGACCAACCTACGAGCAGTACTTC.

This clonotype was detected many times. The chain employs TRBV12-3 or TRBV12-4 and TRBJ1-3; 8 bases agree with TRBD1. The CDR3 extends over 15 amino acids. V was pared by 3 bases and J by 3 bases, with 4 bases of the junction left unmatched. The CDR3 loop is CASSFQGAYGNTIYF. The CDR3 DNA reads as TGTGCCAGCAGTTTCCAGGGGGCGTATGGAAACACCATATATTTT.

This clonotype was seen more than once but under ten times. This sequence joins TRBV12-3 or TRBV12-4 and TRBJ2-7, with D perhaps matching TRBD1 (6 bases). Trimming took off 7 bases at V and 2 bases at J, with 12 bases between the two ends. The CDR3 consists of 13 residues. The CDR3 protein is CASTAWGPYEQYF. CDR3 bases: TGTGCCAGCACCGCGTGGGGGCCCTACGAGCAGTACTTC.

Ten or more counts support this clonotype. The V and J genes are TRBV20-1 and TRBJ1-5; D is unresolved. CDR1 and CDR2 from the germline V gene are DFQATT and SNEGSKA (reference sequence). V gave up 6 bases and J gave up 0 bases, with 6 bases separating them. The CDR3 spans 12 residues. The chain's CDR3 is CSASLSNQPQHF. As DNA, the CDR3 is TGCAGTGCCTCCCTTAGCAATCAGCCCCAGCATTTT.

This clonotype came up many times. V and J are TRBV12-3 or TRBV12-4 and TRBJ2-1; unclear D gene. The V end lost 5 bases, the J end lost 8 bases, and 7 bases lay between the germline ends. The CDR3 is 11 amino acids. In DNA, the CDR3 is TGTGCCAGCAGTACCGACGATGAGCAGTTCTTC. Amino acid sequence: CASSTDDEQFF.

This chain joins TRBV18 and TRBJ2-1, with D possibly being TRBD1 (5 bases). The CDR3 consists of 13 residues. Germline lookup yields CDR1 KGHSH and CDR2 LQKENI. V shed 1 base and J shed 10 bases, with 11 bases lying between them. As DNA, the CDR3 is TGTGCCAGCTCACCACTGGGTTCAGGGGAGCAGTTCTTC. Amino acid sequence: CASSPLGSGEQFF.

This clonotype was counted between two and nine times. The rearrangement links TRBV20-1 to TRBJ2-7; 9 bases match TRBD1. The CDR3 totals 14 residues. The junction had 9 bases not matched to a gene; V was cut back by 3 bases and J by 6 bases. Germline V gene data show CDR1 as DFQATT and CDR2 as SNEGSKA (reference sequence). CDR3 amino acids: CSARGGTGRGEQYF. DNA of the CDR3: TGCAGTGCTAGGGGTGGGACAGGGAGGGGCGAGCAGTACTTC.

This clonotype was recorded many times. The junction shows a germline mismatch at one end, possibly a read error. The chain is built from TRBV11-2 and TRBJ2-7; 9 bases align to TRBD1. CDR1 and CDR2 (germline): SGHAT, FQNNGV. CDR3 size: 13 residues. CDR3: CASSSPGQGLRGF. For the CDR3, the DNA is TGTGCCAGCAGCTCCCCGGGACAGGGATTGAGGGGTTTC.